This T cell receptor beta chain is from a study of shared clonotypes between healthy human individuals. Per the germline V gene, CDR1 is SEHNR and CDR2 is FQNEAQ (reference sequence). The V and J ends lost 2 bases and 8 bases respectively, with 9 bases between them. The CDR3 spans 12 residues. Comment on this clone: As yet, its antigen is unknown.

The protocol was immunoSEQ multiplex PCR, while the TCRdb copy is restricted to in-frame clones and leaves out a portion. The table records a few million clones, approximately 92% of them present only once. General observations from the study: It was observed that roughly 5% of naive CD4 clonotypes were shared across several donors. How much donors shared clonotypes was expected to be affected by sequencing depth. On the whole, naive subsets had larger estimated richness than memory subsets had.

The sample was naive CD4+ T cells sorted from blood. The subset was: CD45RA+ positively selected. The clonotype originates from a man younger than 35 in good health. The V and J genes are TRBV7-9 and TRBJ1-1; no reliable D call. The CDR3: CASSLITGEAFF. As DNA, the CDR3 is TGTGCCAGCAGCTTAATCACGGGAGAAGCTTTCTTT.